The source of this T cell receptor beta chain is a study of blood T cell repertoires in COVID-19. At the level of the study: There were acute and convalescent COVID-19 samples, and they came from the United States, Italy and Spain.

The authors' processing: Reference gene primers were amplified, and this amplification served to estimate nucleated cell counts. Produced via immunoSEQ multiplex PCR; TCRdb's table is partial and in-frame only. The DNA gave D and trimming, while V, J and clone size come from that table. Among some 140,000 clones listed, 75% to 85% were seen once. Seattle's cohort entered during active infection and was followed longitudinally. Sequenced material: peripheral blood. This receptor was obtained from a woman aged 55-75 years with COVID-19, enrolled during active disease.

The CDR3 DNA reads TGTGCCAGCAGTGAAAGGGGTCGGGAGCCACCGGGGGAGCAGTACGTC. Its translation is CASSERGREPPGEQYV. The chain recombines TRBV6-1 with TRBJ2-7; D might be TRBD2 (6 bases). The CDR3 length is 16 residues. The V and J ends lost 2 bases and 7 bases respectively, with 21 bases between them. The germline gives CDR1 MNHNS, CDR2 SASEGT.